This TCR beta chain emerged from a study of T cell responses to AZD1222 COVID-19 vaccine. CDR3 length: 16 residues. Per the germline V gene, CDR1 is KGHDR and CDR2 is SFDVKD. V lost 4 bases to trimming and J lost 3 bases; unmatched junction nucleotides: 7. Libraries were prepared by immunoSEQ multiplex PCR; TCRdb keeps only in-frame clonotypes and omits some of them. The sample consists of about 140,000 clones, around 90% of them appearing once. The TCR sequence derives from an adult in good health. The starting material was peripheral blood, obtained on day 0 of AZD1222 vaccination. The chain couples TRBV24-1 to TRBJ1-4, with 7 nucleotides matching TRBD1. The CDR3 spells CATSDAGDSSNEKLFF. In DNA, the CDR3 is TGTGCCACCAGTGACGCTGGGGACAGCTCTAATGAAAAACTGTTTTTT.